This T cell receptor beta chain was sequenced in a study of T-cell memory formation after mild COVID-19. Study conclusions and caveats: A second wave expanding day 15 to 37 was CD4+-biased; contracting clones were balanced. Those CD4+ clones that contracted were mainly in CM and EM (CD8+ ones in EMRA). SARS-CoV-2 specificity of second-wave clones peaking day 37 was unconfirmed.

Turning to this clonotype: Its antigen is unknown.

CDR1 is SGHTA, CDR2 FQGTGA, per germline. The ends were cut back, 0 bases at V and 3 bases at J, with 14 bases in the middle. The CDR3 length is 16 residues. UMIs and sample barcodes were carried by the TCR alpha and TCR beta cDNA libraries that 5'RACE produced using constant-segment primers. TCRdb processed the 5' RACE reads anew with MiXCR; each CDR3 protein has one entry. The sample lists some 340,000 distinct CDR3 sequences, 13% occurring once. V is TRBV7-3 and J is TRBJ2-5, with D uncertain. Sequencing was done on a sample of PBMCs or a T cell subset sorted from them (not recorded which). The origin of this receptor is a man aged 18 to 30 who had mild COVID-19 (a few samples of this study predate the infection). Cell type and time point are not known. This chain's CDR3 is CASSLTGFTPEETQYF. The CDR3 DNA follows: TGTGCCAGCAGCTTAACGGGCTTCACCCCGGAAGAGACCCAGTACTTC.